This T cell receptor (beta chain) was found in a study of human T cells and chemical hapten exposure. The overall study: From small differences in pooled library volume came most of the variation in per-sample TCR yields. General study findings and limits: The study found that DPC sensitization did not change TCRs above 1 in 1000 frequency.

Details on this clonotype: The antigen is unknown.

The time point here: patch test 1, 2 weeks after DPC sensitization. The treatment is: therapeutic diphenylcyclopropenone sensitization with weekly scalp DPC. The study drew its donors from alopecia patients who were 18 to 70 years old and suitable for DPC. TCRdb used MiXCR to reprocess the RACE reads, holding one entry per CDR3 protein. The sample shows 150,000 to 200,000 distinct CDR3 sequences, 13% to 15% of them seen only once. This CDR3 is built from 13 residues. Germline V gene lookup returns CDR1 MNHEY and CDR2 SVGAGI. The V segment lost 8 bases and the J segment 8 bases; nucleotides outside the gene matches: 6.

The receptor comes from a woman aged 30 to 39 with alopecia areata. Some clones in this sample may be carry-over from other donors' samples. The chain links TRBV6-5 to TRBJ1-6; 7 bases are shared with TRBD1. The specimen was whole blood, collected in connection with sensitization to the hapten diphenylcyclopropenone (DPC). Here the CDR3 DNA reads TGTGCCAGCCGAAGGGACAGTGATTCACCCCTCCACTTT. Translated, it gives CASRRDSDSPLHF.